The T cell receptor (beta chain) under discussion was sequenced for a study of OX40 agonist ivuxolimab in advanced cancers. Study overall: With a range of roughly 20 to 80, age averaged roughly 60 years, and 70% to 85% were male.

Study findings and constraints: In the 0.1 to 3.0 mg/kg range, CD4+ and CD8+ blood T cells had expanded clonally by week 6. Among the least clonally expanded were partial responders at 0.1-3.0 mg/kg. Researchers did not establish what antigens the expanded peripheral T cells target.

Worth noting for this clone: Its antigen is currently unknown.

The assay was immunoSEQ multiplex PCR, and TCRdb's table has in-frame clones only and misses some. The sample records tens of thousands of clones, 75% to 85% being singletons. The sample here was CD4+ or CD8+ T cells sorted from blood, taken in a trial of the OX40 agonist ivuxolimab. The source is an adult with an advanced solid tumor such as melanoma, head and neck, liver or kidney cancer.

CDR3 DNA sequence: TGTGCCAGCAGCCCCCGAGGCCCCCTCGGAAATGAGCAGTTCTTC. Translated, it gives CASSPRGPLGNEQFF. V and J are TRBV7-6 and TRBJ2-1; no firm D call. V dropped 5 bases and J dropped 7 bases, with 18 bases sitting between them. Germline V gene data show CDR1 as SGHVS and CDR2 as FNYEAQ. The CDR3 length is 15 residues.